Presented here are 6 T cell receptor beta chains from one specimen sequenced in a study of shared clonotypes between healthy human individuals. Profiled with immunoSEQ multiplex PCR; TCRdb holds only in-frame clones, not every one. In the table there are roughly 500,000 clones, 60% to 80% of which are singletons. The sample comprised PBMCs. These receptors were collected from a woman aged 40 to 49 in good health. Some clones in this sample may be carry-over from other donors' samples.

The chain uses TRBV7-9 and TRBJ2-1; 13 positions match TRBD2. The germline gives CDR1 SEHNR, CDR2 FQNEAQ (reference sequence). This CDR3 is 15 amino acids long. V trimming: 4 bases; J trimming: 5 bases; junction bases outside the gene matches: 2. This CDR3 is CASSSTSGGNNEQFF. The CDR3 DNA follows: TGTGCCAGCAGCTCGACTAGCGGGGGGAACAATGAGCAGTTCTTC.

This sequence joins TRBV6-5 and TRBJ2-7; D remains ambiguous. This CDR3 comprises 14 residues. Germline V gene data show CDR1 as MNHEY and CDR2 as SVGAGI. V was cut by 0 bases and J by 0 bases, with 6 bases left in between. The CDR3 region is CASSYSSSSYEQYF. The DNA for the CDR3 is TGTGCCAGCAGTTACTCGAGTAGCTCCTACGAGCAGTACTTC.

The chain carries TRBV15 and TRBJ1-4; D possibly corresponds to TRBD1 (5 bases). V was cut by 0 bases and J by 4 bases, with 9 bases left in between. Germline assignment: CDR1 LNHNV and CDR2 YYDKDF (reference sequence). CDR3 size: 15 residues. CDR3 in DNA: TGTGCCACCAGCAGAGATGGGGCCGATAATGAAAAACTGTTTTTT. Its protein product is CATSRDGADNEKLFF.

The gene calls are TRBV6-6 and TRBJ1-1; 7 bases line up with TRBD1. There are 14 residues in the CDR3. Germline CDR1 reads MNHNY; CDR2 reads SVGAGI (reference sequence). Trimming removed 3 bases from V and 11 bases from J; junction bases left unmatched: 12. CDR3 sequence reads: CASSYVQGLHNAFF. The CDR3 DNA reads TGTGCCAGCAGTTATGTACAGGGGCTCCACAATGCTTTCTTT.

The CDR3 DNA sequence: TGTGCCAGTAGGCGGACGGGCCTAAACACCGGGGAGCTGTTTTTT. It encodes CASRRTGLNTGELFF. V and J are TRBV19 and TRBJ2-2; D is ambiguous. This CDR3 has 15 amino acids. V was shortened by 6 bases and J by 2 bases, with 13 bases between the two germline ends. CDR1 and CDR2 from the germline V gene are LNHDA and SQIVND (reference sequence).

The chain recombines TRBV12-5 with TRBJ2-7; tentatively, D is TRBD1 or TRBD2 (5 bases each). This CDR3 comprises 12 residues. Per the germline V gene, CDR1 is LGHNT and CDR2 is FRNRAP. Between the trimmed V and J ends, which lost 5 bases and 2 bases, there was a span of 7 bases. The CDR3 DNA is TGTGCTAGTGGTCAGGGACCCTACGAGCAGTACTTC. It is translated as CASGQGPYEQYF.